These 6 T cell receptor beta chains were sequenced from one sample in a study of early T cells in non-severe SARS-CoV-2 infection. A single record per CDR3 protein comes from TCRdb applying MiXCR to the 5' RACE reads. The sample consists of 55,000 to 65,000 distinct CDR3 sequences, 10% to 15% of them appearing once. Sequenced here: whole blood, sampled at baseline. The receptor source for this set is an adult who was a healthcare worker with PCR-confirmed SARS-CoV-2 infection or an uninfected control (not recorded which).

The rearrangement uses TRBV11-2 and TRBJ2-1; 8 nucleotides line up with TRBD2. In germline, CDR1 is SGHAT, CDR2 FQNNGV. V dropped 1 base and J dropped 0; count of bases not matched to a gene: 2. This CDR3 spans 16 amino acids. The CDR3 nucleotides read TGTGCCAGCAGCTTAGCCGCGGGAGGCTCCTACAATGAGCAGTTCTTC. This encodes CASSLAAGGSYNEQFF.

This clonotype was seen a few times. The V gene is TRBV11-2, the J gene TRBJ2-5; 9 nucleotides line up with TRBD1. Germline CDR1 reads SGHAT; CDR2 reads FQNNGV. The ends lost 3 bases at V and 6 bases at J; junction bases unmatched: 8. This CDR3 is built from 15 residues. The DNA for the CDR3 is TGTGCCAGCAGCTTTACGGGACAGGGAGGGAAGACCCAGTACTTC. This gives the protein CASSFTGQGGKTQYF. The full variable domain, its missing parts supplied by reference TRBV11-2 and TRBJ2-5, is EAGVAQSPRYKIIEKRQSVAFWCNPISGHATLYWYQQILGQGPKLLIQFQNNGVVDDSQLPKDRFSAERLKGVDSTLKIQPAKLEDSAVYLCASSFTGQGGKTQYFGPGTRLLVL.

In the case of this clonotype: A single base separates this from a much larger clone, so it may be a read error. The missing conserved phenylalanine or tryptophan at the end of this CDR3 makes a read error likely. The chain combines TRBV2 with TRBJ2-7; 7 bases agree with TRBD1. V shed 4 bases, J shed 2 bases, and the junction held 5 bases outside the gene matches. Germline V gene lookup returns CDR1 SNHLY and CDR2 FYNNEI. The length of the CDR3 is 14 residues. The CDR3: CASSGPDRTYEQYY. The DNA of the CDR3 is TGTGCCAGCAGTGGACCGGACAGGACCTACGAGCAGTACTAC.

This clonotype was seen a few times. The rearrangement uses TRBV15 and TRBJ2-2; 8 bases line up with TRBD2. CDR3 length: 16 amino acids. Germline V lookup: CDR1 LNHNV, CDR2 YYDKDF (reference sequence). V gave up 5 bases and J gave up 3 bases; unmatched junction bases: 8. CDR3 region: CATSFTPGLDTGELFF. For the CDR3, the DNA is TGTGCCACCAGCTTTACACCGGGACTAGACACCGGGGAGCTGTTTTTT.

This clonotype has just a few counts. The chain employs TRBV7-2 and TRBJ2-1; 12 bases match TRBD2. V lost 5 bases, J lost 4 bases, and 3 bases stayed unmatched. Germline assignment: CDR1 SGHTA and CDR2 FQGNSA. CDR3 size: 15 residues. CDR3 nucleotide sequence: TGTGCCAGCAGCAGAACTAGCGGGGGGTACAATGAGCAGTTCTTC. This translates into CASSRTSGGYNEQFF.

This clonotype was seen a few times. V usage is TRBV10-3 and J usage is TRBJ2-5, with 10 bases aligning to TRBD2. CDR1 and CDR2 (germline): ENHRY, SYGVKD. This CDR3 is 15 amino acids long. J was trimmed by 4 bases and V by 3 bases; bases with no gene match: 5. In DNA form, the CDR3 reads TGTGCCATCAGTGACTCTAGCGGGAGTAGAGAGACCCAGTACTTC. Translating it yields CAISDSSGSRETQYF.